One and the same sample provided the 9 T cell receptor beta chains below, sequenced in a study of blood T cell repertoires in COVID-19. Profiled with immunoSEQ multiplex PCR; TCRdb holds only in-frame clones, not every one. The sample comprises over 95,000 clones, about four fifths of which are singletons, and roughly 18% rests with the top ten. The sequenced sample was peripheral blood. The source is a woman older than 75 with active or convalescent COVID-19.

This chain links TRBV6-6 with TRBJ1-1; possibly TRBD1 for D (6 bases). The germline V gene has CDR1 MNHNY and CDR2 SVGAGI (reference sequence). The CDR3 sequence is 15 residues long. V shed 4 bases and J shed 2 bases, with 14 bases lying between them. The CDR3 region is CASSSHGTSNTEAFF. Written as DNA, the CDR3 is TGTGCCAGCAGTTCCCACGGGACATCTAACACTGAAGCTTTCTTT.

This chain uses TRBV21-1 with TRBJ1-1; the D call in the table, TRBD1, was not verified against the DNA. TRBV21-1 is classified as a pseudogene. CDR3 length: 17 residues. The CDR3 DNA follows: TGTGCCAGCAGCAAAAACGGACGGACAAGGAATAACACTGAAGCTTTCTTT. Its protein product is CASSKNGRTRNNTEAFF.

The rearrangement uses TRBV5-5 and TRBJ2-1, with 10 bases lining up with TRBD1. The V segment lost 4 bases and the J segment 0 bases; nucleotides outside the gene matches: 10. CDR1 is SGHKS, CDR2 YYEKEE, per germline (reference sequence). CDR3 length: 18 residues. CDR3 DNA sequence: TGTGCCAGCAGCATCCGGGACAGGGGCTTCCCCTCCTACAATGAGCAGTTCTTC. This gives the protein CASSIRDRGFPSYNEQFF.

J is TRBJ1-6 and V is TRBV10-3; D is ambiguous. The CDR3 spans 13 residues. CDR1 is ENHRY and CDR2 is SYGVKD in the germline V gene. V was shortened by 1 base and J by 10 bases, with 8 bases between the two germline ends. CDR3 protein: CAISEFEESPLHF. CDR3 nucleotides: TGTGCCATCAGTGAGTTCGAGGAATCACCCCTCCACTTT.

This chain links TRBV7-9 with TRBJ2-5; 10 positions match TRBD2. Germline V gene data show CDR1 as SEHNR and CDR2 as FQNEAQ (reference sequence). V lost 1 base to trimming and J lost 3 bases; unmatched junction nucleotides: 2. The CDR3 is 15 amino acids. The CDR3: CASSLVAGGKETQYF. CDR3 nucleotides: TGTGCCAGCAGCTTAGTAGCGGGAGGTAAAGAGACCCAGTACTTC.

A remark on this clone: Other DNA sequences from this sample encode an identical CDR3 as well. This sequence joins TRBV5-6 and TRBJ2-5, with D perhaps matching TRBD1 (6 bases). Trimming took off 1 base at V and 4 bases at J, with 8 bases between the two ends. From germline, CDR1 is SGHDT and CDR2 YYEEEE. The CDR3 length is 13 residues. The CDR3, as DNA: TGTGCCAGCAGCTTGACAGGGCCAGAGACCCAGTACTTC. It yields the protein CASSLTGPETQYF.

A few counts support this clone. This sequence joins TRBV7-2 and TRBJ1-1; weak D call: TRBD1 (5 bases). Between the trimmed V and J ends, which lost 6 bases and 4 bases, there was a span of 12 bases. The CDR3 covers 13 residues. Germline V lookup: CDR1 SGHTA, CDR2 FQGNSA. The chain's CDR3 is CASSPLGGTEAFF. CDR3 DNA sequence: TGTGCCAGCAGTCCGTTGGGGGGCACTGAAGCTTTCTTT.

This chain connects TRBV5-4 to TRBJ1-2, with D possibly TRBD1 on 6 matching bases. Trimming stripped 4 bases from V and 3 bases from J, with 13 bases between. CDR3 size: 14 residues. The germline gives CDR1 SGHNT, CDR2 YYREEE (reference sequence). The CDR3 DNA reads TGTGCCAGCAGCCTCAGGGGTTATCACTATGGCTACACCTTC. This gives the protein CASSLRGYHYGYTF.

The chain's CDR3 is CASRAQGADSYGYTF. CDR3 bases: TGTGCCAGTAGAGCACAGGGGGCGGATAGCTATGGCTACACCTTC. The V gene is TRBV19, the J gene TRBJ1-2; 9 nucleotides agree with TRBD1. J lost 4 bases, V lost 6 bases, and 9 bases had no gene match. The CDR3 is 15 amino acids. Germline lookup yields CDR1 LNHDA and CDR2 SQIVND (reference sequence).